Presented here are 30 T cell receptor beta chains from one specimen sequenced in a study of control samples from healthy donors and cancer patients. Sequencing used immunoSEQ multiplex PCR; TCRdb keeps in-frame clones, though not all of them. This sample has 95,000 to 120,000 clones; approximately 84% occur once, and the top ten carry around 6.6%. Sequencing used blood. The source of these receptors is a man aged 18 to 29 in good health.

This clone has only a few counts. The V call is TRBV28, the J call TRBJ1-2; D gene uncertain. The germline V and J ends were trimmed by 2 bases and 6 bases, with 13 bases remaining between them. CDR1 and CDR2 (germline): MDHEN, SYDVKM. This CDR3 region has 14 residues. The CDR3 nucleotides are TGTGCCAGCAGTTTAAGGACCGCCTCGGATGGCTACACCTTC. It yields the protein CASSLRTASDGYTF.

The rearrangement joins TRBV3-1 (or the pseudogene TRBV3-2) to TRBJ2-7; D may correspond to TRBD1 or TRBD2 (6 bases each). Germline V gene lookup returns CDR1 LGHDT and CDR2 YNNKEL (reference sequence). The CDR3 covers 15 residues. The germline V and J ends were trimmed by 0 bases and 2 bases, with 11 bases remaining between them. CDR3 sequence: CASSQDWGATYEQYF. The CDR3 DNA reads TGTGCCAGCAGCCAAGACTGGGGGGCCACCTACGAGCAGTACTTC.

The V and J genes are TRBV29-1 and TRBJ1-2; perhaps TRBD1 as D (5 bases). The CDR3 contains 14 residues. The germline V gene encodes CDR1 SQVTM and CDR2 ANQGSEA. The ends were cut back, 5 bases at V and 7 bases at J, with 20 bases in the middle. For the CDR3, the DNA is TGCAGCGTTTTGTCAGGGTCGGGAGTCAGTGGCTACACCTTC. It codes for CSVLSGSGVSGYTF.

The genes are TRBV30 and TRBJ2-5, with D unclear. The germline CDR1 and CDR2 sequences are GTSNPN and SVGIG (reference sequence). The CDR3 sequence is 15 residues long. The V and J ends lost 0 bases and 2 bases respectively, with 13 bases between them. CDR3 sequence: CAWSVRTTRQETQYF. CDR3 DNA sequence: TGTGCCTGGAGTGTACGAACTACCAGACAAGAGACCCAGTACTTC.

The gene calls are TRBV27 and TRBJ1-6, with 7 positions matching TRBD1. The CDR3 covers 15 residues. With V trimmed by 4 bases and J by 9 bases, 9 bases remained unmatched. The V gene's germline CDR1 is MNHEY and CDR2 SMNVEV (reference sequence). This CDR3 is CASSSGGRRGSPLHF. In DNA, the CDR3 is TGTGCCAGCAGTTCAGGGGGGAGAAGGGGTTCACCCCTCCACTTT.

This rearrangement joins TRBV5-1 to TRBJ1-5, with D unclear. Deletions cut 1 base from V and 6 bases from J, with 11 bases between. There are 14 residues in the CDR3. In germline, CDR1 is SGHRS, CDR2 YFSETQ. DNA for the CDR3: TGCGCCAGCAGCTTGTGGCCTACTGGTCAGCCCCAGCATTTT. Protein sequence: CASSLWPTGQPQHF.

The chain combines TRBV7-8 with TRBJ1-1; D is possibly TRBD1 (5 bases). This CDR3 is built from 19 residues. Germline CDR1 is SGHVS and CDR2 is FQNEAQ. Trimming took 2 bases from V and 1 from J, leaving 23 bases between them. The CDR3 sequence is CASSLLGGRGWESNTEAFF. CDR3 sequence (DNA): TGTGCCAGCAGCTTACTCGGGGGTCGGGGATGGGAGTCGAACACTGAAGCTTTCTTT.

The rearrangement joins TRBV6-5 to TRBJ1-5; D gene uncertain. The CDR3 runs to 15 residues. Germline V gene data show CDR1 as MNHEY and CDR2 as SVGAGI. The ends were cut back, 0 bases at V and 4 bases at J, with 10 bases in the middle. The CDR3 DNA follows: TGTGCCAGCAGTTACTCGGTCAGAATAAATCAGCCCCAGCATTTT. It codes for CASSYSVRINQPQHF.

CDR3 sequence: CASTSSAGGTGELFF. CDR3 sequence (DNA): TGTGCCAGCACCTCTTCAGCGGGGGGCACCGGGGAGCTGTTTTTT. This chain uses TRBV16 with TRBJ2-2, with 9 bases lining up with TRBD2. CDR1 is KGHSY and CDR2 is FQNENV in the germline V gene. J gave up 4 bases and V 7 bases, and 7 bases lay outside the gene matches. The CDR3 is 15 amino acids.

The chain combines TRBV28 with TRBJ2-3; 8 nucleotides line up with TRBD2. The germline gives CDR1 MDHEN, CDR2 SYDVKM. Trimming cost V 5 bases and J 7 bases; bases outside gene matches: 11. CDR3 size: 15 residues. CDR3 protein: CASSPRAGGINTQYF. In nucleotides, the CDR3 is TGTGCCAGCAGTCCCAGGGCGGGGGGCATAAATACGCAGTATTTT.

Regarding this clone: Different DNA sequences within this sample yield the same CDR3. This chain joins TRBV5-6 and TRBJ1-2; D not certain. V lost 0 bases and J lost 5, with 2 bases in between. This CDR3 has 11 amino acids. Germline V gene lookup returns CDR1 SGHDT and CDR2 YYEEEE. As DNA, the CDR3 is TGTGCCAGCAGCTTGGGTTATGGCTACACCTTC. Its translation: CASSLGYGYTF. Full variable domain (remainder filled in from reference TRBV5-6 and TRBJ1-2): DAGVTQSPTHLIKTRGQQVTLRCSPKSGHDTVSWYQQALGQGPQFIFQYYEEEERQRGNFPDRFSGHQFPNYSSELNVNALLLGDSALYLCASSLGYGYTFGSGTRLTVV.

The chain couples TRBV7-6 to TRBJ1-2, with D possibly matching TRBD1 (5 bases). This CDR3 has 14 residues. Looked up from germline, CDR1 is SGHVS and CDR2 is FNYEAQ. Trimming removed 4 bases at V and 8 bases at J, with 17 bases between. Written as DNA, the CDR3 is TGTGCCAGCAGCTCAATCCGGGGCCCAGGGGGCTACACCTTC. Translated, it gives CASSSIRGPGGYTF.

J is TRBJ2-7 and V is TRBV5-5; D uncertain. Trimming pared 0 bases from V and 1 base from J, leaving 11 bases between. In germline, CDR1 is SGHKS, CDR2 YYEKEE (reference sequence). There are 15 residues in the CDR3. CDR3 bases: TGTGCCAGCAGCTTGGTACCAGGTGGGTCCTACGAGCAGTACTTC. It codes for CASSLVPGGSYEQYF.

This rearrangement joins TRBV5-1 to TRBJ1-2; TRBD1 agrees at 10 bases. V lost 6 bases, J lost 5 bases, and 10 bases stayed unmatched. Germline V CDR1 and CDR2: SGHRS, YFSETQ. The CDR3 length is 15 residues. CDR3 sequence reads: CASTPLTGGKYGYTF. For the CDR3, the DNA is TGCGCCAGCACCCCATTGACAGGGGGCAAGTATGGCTACACCTTC. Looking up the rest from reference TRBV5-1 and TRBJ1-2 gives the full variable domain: KAGVTQTPRYLIKTRGQQVTLSCSPISGHRSVSWYQQTPGQGLQFLFEYFSETQRNKGNFPGRFSGRQFSNSRSEMNVSTLELGDSALYLCASTPLTGGKYGYTFGSGTRLTVV.

Here the CDR3 DNA reads TGTGCCAGTAGTATTGAGGGGACCCAGGACGAGCAGTACTTC. It codes for CASSIEGTQDEQYF. The chain joins TRBV19 to TRBJ2-7, with D perhaps matching TRBD1 or TRBD2 (5 bases each). CDR3 size: 14 residues. V lost 3 bases, J lost 5 bases, and 14 bases lay in between. CDR1 and CDR2 (germline): LNHDA, SQIVND (reference sequence).

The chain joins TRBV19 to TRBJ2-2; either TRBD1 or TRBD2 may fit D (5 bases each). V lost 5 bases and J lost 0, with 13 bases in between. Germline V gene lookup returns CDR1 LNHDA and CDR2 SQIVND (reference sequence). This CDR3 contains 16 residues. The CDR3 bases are TGTGCCAGTAGTTTATATGGGGGAACGAACACCGGGGAGCTGTTTTTT. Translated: CASSLYGGTNTGELFF.

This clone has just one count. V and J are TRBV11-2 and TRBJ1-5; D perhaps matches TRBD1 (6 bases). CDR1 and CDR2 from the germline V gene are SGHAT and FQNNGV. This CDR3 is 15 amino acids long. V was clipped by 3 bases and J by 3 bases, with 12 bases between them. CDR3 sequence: CASSFAAGDNQPQHF. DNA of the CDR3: TGTGCCAGCAGCTTCGCGGCAGGGGACAATCAGCCCCAGCATTTT.

The CDR3 loop is CASTRGTTHSNQPQHF. In nucleotides, the CDR3 is TGTGCCAGCACCCGAGGGACCACTCATAGCAATCAGCCCCAGCATTTT. V gene TRBV28 combines with J gene TRBJ1-5, with a weak D call TRBD1 (5 bases). CDR1 and CDR2 (germline): MDHEN, SYDVKM. There are 16 residues in the CDR3. Trimming cost V 7 bases and J 0 bases, with 16 bases left between them. The variable domain in full, completed from reference TRBV28 and TRBJ1-5, reads DVKVTQSSRYLVKRTGEKVFLECVQDMDHENMFWYRQDPGLGLRLIYFSYDVKMKEKGDIPEGYSVSREKKERFSLILESASTNQTSMYLCASTRGTTHSNQPQHFGDGTRLSIL.

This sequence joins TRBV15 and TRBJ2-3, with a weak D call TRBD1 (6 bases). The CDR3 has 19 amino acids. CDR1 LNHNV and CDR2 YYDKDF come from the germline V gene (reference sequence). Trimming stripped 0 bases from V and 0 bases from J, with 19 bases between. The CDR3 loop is CATSRDYREIITSTDTQYF. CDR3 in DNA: TGTGCCACCAGCAGAGATTACAGGGAAATCATTACTAGCACAGATACGCAGTATTTT.

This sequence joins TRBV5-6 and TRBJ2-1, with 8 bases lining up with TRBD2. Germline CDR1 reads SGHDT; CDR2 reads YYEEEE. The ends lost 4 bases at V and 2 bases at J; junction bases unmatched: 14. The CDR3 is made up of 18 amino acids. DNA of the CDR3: TGTGCCAGCAGCCAGGAAGTGATAGCGGGGATCCCCTACAATGAGCAGTTCTTC. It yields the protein CASSQEVIAGIPYNEQFF.

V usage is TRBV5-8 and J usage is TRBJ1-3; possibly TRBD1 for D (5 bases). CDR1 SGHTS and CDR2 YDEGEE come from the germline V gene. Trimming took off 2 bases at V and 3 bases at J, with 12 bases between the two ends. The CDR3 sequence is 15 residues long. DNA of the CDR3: TGTGCCAGCAGCTTATCCAGGGATATTGGAAACACCATATATTTT. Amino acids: CASSLSRDIGNTIYF. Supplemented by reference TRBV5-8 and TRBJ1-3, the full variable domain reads EAGVTQSPTHLIKTRGQQATLRCSPISGHTSVYWYQQALGLGLQFLLWYDEGEERNRGNFPPRFSGRQFPNYSSELNVNALELEDSALYLCASSLSRDIGNTIYFGEGSWLTVV.

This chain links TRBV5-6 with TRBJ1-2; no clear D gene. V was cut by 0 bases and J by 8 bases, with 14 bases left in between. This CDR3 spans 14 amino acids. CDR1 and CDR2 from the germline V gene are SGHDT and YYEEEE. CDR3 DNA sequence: TGTGCCAGCAGCTTGGGACACCTAAAAAAGGGCTACACCTTC. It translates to CASSLGHLKKGYTF.

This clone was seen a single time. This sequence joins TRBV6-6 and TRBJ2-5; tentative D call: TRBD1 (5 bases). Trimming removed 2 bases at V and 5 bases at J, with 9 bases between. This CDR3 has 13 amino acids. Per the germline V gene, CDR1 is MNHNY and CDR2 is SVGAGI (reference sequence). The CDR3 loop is CASSYPPGETQYF. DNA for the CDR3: TGTGCCAGCAGTTACCCTCCAGGGGAGACCCAGTACTTC.

CDR3 amino acids: CASSISPSAPYGYTF. CDR3 coding DNA: TGTGCCAGTAGTATATCACCCTCGGCCCCATATGGCTACACCTTC. The chain links TRBV19 to TRBJ1-2, with D unresolved. The germline gives CDR1 LNHDA, CDR2 SQIVND (reference sequence). The CDR3 contains 15 residues. V was shortened by 2 bases and J by 5 bases, with 15 bases between the two germline ends.

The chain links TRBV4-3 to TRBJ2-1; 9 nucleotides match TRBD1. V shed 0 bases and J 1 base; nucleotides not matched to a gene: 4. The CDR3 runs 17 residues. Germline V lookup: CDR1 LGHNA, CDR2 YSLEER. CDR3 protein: CASSQDRGTGSYNEQFF. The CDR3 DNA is TGCGCCAGCAGCCAAGATCGAGGGACAGGGTCCTACAATGAGCAGTTCTTC.

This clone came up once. The CDR3 spells CSVARGVGTEGEKLFF. The CDR3, as DNA: TGCAGCGTCGCGAGGGGAGTGGGGACAGAGGGTGAAAAACTGTTTTTT. This rearrangement joins TRBV29-1 to TRBJ1-4; 7 nucleotides line up with TRBD1. The CDR3 has 16 amino acids. From germline, CDR1 is SQVTM and CDR2 ANQGSEA. The V segment lost 6 bases and the J segment 7 bases; nucleotides outside the gene matches: 17.

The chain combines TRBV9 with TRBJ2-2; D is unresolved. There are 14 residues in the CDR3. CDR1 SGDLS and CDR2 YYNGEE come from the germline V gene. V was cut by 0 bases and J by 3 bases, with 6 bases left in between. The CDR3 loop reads CASSVGSDTGELFF. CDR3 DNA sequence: TGTGCCAGCAGCGTAGGAAGTGACACCGGGGAGCTGTTTTTT.

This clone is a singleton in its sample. This chain's CDR3 is CASSLYSTGTEAFF. CDR3 sequence (DNA): TGTGCCAGCAGTTTATACTCTACGGGCACTGAAGCTTTCTTT. This sequence joins TRBV27 and TRBJ1-1; D call uncertain. This CDR3 has 14 amino acids. The ends were cut back, 1 base at V and 4 bases at J, with 10 bases in the middle. Per germline, CDR1 MNHEY and CDR2 SMNVEV (reference sequence).

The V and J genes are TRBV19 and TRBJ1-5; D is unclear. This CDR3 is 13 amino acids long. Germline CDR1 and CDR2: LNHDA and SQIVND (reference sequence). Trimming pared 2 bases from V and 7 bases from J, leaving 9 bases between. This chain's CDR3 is CASSIRWGQPQHF. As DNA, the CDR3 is TGTGCCAGTAGTATACGGTGGGGACAGCCCCAGCATTTT. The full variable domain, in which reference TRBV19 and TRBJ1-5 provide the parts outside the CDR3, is DGGITQSPKYLFRKEGQNVTLSCEQNLNHDAMYWYRQDPGQGLRLIYYSQIVNDFQKGDIAEGYSVSREKKESFPLTVTSAQKNPTAFYLCASSIRWGQPQHFGDGTRLSIL.

CDR3 in DNA: TGTGCCAGCAGCCGCGACAGGGGCGAGACCCAGTACTTC. Protein product: CASSRDRGETQYF. This chain joins TRBV11-1 and TRBJ2-5; 8 positions match TRBD1. Germline CDR1 is SGHAT and CDR2 is FQDESV (reference sequence). Trimming took 5 bases from V and 5 from J; bases not matched to a gene: 4. This CDR3 spans 13 amino acids.